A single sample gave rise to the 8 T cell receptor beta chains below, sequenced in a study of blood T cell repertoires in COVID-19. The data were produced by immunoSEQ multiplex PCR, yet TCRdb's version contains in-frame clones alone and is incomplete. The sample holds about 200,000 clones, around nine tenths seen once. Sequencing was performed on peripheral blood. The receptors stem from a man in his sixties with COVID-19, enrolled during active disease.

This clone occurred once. CDR3 sequence (DNA): TGTGCCAGTAGTATTCTTCCGGGACAGGGTTACAACACCATATATTTT. Translation: CASSILPGQGYNTIYF. The chain uses TRBV19 and TRBJ1-3, with 9 bases lining up with TRBD1. The germline V gene has CDR1 LNHDA and CDR2 SQIVND (reference sequence). V lost 3 bases, J lost 7 bases, and 10 bases stayed unmatched. This CDR3 region has 16 residues. The full variable domain, with the rest looked up from reference TRBV19 and TRBJ1-3, is DGGITQSPKYLFRKEGQNVTLSCEQNLNHDAMYWYRQDPGQGLRLIYYSQIVNDFQKGDIAEGYSVSREKKESFPLTVTSAQKNPTAFYLCASSILPGQGYNTIYFGEGSWLTVV.

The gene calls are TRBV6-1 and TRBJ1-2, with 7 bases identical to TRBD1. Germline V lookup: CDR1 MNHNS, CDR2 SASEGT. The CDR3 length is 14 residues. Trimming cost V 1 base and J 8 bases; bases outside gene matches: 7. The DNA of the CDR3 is TGTGCCAGCAGTGAAGACAGGGGCTTAGGGGGCTACACCTTC. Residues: CASSEDRGLGGYTF.

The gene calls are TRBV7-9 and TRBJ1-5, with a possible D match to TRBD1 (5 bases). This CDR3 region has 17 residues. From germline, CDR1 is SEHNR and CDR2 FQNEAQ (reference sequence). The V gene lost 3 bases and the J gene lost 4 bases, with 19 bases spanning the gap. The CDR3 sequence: CASSFVWLGAGNQPQHF. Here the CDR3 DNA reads TGTGCCAGCAGCTTTGTTTGGTTAGGGGCGGGAAATCAGCCCCAGCATTTT. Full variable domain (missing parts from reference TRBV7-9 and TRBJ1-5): DTGVSQNPRHKITKRGQNVTFRCDPISEHNRLYWYRQTLGQGPEFLTYFQNEAQLEKSRLLSDRFSAERPKGSFSTLEIQRTEQGDSAMYLCASSFVWLGAGNQPQHFGDGTRLSIL.

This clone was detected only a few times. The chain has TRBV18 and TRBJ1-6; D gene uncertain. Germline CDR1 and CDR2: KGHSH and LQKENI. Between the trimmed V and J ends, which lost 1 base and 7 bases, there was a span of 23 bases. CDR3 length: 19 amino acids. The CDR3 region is CASSPQHSNIRSTNSPLHF. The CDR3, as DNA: TGTGCCAGCTCACCACAACATAGCAACATCAGAAGTACAAATTCACCCCTCCACTTT.

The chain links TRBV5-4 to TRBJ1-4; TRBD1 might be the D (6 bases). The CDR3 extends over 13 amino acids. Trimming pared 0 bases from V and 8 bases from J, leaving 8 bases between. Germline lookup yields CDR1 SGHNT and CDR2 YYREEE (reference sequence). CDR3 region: CASSLGQAEKLFF. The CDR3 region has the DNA TGTGCCAGCAGCTTGGGACAGGCCGAAAAACTGTTTTTT.

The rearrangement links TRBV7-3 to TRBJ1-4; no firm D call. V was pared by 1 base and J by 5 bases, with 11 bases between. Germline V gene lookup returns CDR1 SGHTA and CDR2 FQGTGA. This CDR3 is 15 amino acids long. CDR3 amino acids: CASSLIAQTNEKLFF. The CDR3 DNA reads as TGTGCCAGCAGCTTAATCGCCCAAACAAATGAAAAACTGTTTTTT.

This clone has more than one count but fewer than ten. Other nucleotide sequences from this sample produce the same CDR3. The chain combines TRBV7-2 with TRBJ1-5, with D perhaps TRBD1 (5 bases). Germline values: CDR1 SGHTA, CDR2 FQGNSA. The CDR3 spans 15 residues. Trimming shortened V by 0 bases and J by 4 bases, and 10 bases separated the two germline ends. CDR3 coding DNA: TGTGCCAGCAGCTTAGCGGGGCAGATAAATCAGCCCCAGCATTTT. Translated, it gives CASSLAGQINQPQHF.

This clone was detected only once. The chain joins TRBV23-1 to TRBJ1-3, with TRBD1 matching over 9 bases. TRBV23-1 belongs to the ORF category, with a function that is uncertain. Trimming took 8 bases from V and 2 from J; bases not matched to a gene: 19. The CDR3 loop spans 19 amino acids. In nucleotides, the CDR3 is TGCGCCAGCCACCACCGGGACAGGGTACGGCATAGGGCTGGAAACACCATATATTTT. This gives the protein CASHHRDRVRHRAGNTIYF.